The 27 T cell receptor beta chains listed next were all sequenced from one sample in a study of blood T cell repertoires in COVID-19. Sequencing used immunoSEQ multiplex PCR; TCRdb keeps in-frame clones, though not all of them. In the table there are tens of thousands of clones, roughly 90% of which are singletons. The sample comprised peripheral blood. The source is a human donor in a cohort sampled during active COVID-19.

This chain links TRBV15 with TRBJ1-5, with 7 bases that match TRBD1. J lost 6 bases, V lost 0 bases, and 5 bases had no gene match. Germline V gene data show CDR1 as LNHNV and CDR2 as YYDKDF (reference sequence). The CDR3 spans 15 residues. The CDR3 is CATSRDEGAVQPQHF. The CDR3 nucleotides are TGTGCCACCAGCAGAGACGAGGGGGCTGTTCAGCCCCAGCATTTT. Combining the CDR3 with reference TRBV15 and TRBJ1-5 gives the whole variable domain DAMVIQNPRYQVTQFGKPVTLSCSQTLNHNVMYWYQQKSSQAPKLLFHYYDKDFNNEADTPDNFQSRRPNTSFCFLDIRSPGLGDTAMYLCATSRDEGAVQPQHFGDGTRLSIL.

In DNA, the CDR3 is TGTGCCAGCAGTTACTCCGGGACAGGGATCGGCCGTGAAGCTTTCTTT. Amino acids: CASSYSGTGIGREAFF. The chain links TRBV6-2 or TRBV6-3 to TRBJ1-1; 9 nucleotides match TRBD1. The V gene's germline CDR1 is MNHEY and CDR2 SVGEGT. After removal of 0 bases from V and 7 bases from J, the junction contained 9 bases not matched to a gene. The CDR3 extends over 16 amino acids.

The chain combines TRBV6-5 with TRBJ1-3, with no clear D. The germline gives CDR1 MNHEY, CDR2 SVGAGI. V was trimmed by 2 bases and J by 6 bases, leaving 17 bases between them. CDR3 length: 16 amino acids. The CDR3, as DNA: TGTGCCAGCAGTTACGGGGAGAATATGGTAACAAACACCATATATTTT. It is translated as CASSYGENMVTNTIYF.

CDR3 loop: CASSPAISSQETQYF. CDR3 nucleotide sequence: TGTGCCAGCAGCCCCGCGATTTCGTCCCAAGAGACCCAGTACTTC. The V call is TRBV7-9, the J call TRBJ2-5; D gene unclear. The CDR3 sequence is 15 residues long. The germline V gene encodes CDR1 SEHNR and CDR2 FQNEAQ (reference sequence). Trimming pared 5 bases from V and 1 base from J, leaving 14 bases between.

The chain joins TRBV27 to TRBJ2-2, with 13 positions matching TRBD2. The CDR3 extends over 17 amino acids. CDR1 is MNHEY and CDR2 is SMNVEV in the germline V gene (reference sequence). J was trimmed by 4 bases and V by 5 bases; bases with no gene match: 7. CDR3 protein: CASSTSGRARVTGELFF. CDR3 coding DNA: TGTGCCAGCAGTACTAGCGGGAGGGCCCGGGTCACCGGGGAGCTGTTTTTT.

The chain is built from TRBV3-1 (or the pseudogene TRBV3-2) and TRBJ2-6, with 8 bases identical to TRBD1. Germline assignment: CDR1 LGHDT and CDR2 YNNKEL (reference sequence). Trimming took 1 base from V and 2 from J; bases not matched to a gene: 10. The CDR3 contains 19 residues. The CDR3 bases are TGTGCCAGCAGCCAAGTCCCACAGGGGGTGATTCCTGGGGCCAACGTCCTGACTTTC. Translated: CASSQVPQGVIPGANVLTF.

This chain connects TRBV27 to TRBJ1-6; D unclear. Trimming cost V 3 bases and J 0 bases, with 6 bases left between them. The CDR3 consists of 15 residues. Germline assignment: CDR1 MNHEY and CDR2 SMNVEV (reference sequence). Here the CDR3 DNA reads TGTGCCAGCAGTTTGTTGAGCTCCTATAATTCACCCCTCCACTTT. Protein sequence: CASSLLSSYNSPLHF.

The CDR3 coding sequence is TGTGCCTGGAGAGCGGGGGCTTTTGGCTACACCTTC. Translation gives CAWRAGAFGYTF. The chain carries TRBV30 and TRBJ1-2; D possibly corresponds to TRBD1 (6 bases). The CDR3 length is 12 residues. Germline CDR1 and CDR2: GTSNPN and SVGIG (reference sequence). Trimming removed 3 bases from V and 7 bases from J, with 12 bases in between.

The rearrangement joins TRBV7-2 to TRBJ2-7; the match to TRBD2 covers 8 bases. The V segment lost 5 bases and the J segment 0 bases; nucleotides outside the gene matches: 6. Germline loops: CDR1 SGHTA, CDR2 FQGNSA. The length of the CDR3 is 15 residues. CDR3 in amino acids: CASSNLAGASYEQYF. CDR3 DNA sequence: TGTGCCAGCAGCAATCTAGCGGGCGCCTCCTACGAGCAGTACTTC.

V and J are TRBV4-3 and TRBJ2-5, with 7 bases that match TRBD1. Losses at the gene ends were 1 base for V and 4 bases for J; bases not matched to a gene: 12. CDR1 and CDR2 from the germline V gene are LGHNA and YSLEER. The CDR3 extends over 17 amino acids. The CDR3 region has the DNA TGCGCCAGCAGCCAAGGAGGTTCGAGGGGGCGGGCAGAGACCCAGTACTTC. It is translated as CASSQGGSRGRAETQYF.

This chain links TRBV7-2 with TRBJ2-7; TRBD2 might be the D (6 bases). The V gene's germline CDR1 is SGHTA and CDR2 FQGNSA. The CDR3 extends over 16 amino acids. V shed 6 bases and J shed 4 bases, with 22 bases lying between them. The CDR3, as DNA: TGTGCCAGCAGTTATAAGGGACTCCTAAGGGAGTACGAGCAGTACTTC. It is translated as CASSYKGLLREYEQYF.

The rearrangement joins TRBV7-9 to TRBJ2-3, with 14 bases aligning to TRBD2. This CDR3 has 18 residues. Trimming took 3 bases from V and 7 from J; bases not matched to a gene: 12. Germline V lookup: CDR1 SEHNR, CDR2 FQNEAQ (reference sequence). CDR3 protein: CASSLEYGTSGGNYTQYF. CDR3 DNA: TGTGCCAGCAGCTTGGAATACGGGACTAGCGGGGGAAATTATACGCAGTATTTT. Based on the CDR3 plus reference TRBV7-9 and TRBJ2-3, the full variable domain is DTGVSQNPRHKITKRGQNVTFRCDPISEHNRLYWYRQTLGQGPEFLTYFQNEAQLEKSRLLSDRFSAERPKGSFSTLEIQRTEQGDSAMYLCASSLEYGTSGGNYTQYFGPGTRLTVL.

This clone was counted only a few times. This rearrangement joins TRBV6-5 to TRBJ1-1; 8 nucleotides align to TRBD1. CDR1 and CDR2 (germline): MNHEY, SVGAGI. The CDR3 contains 14 residues. Trimming cost V 5 bases and J 4 bases; bases outside gene matches: 6. The CDR3 reads CASSLRGTGTEAFF. CDR3 bases: TGTGCCAGCAGTCTTCGGGGGACAGGCACTGAAGCTTTCTTT.

The chain recombines TRBV5-1 with TRBJ2-5; 9 bases are shared with TRBD2. This CDR3 has 16 amino acids. CDR1 and CDR2 (germline): SGHRS, YFSETQ. Unmatched junction bases numbered 12, after V lost 4 bases and J lost 5 bases. CDR3 sequence: CASSMRASGLAETQYF. The CDR3 bases are TGCGCCAGCAGCATGCGTGCCTCGGGACTAGCCGAGACCCAGTACTTC.

The chain couples TRBV6-1 to TRBJ2-7; perhaps TRBD1 as D (5 bases). This CDR3 has 15 residues. The V gene's germline CDR1 is MNHNS and CDR2 SASEGT. V was shortened by 3 bases and J by 3 bases, with 15 bases between the two germline ends. In DNA form, the CDR3 reads TGTGCCAGCAGTGAGCAGCCAGACAGATTCTACGAGCAGTACTTC. Protein product: CASSEQPDRFYEQYF.

This sequence joins TRBV2 and TRBJ1-5; 12 bases line up with TRBD1. V lost 6 bases and J lost 5; bases outside the gene matches: 5. Germline loops: CDR1 SNHLY, CDR2 FYNNEI. This CDR3 spans 15 amino acids. CDR3 loop: CASSGTGGEDQPQHF. Written as DNA, the CDR3 is TGTGCCAGCAGCGGGACAGGGGGCGAAGATCAGCCCCAGCATTTT.

This sequence joins TRBV6-5 and TRBJ1-6; 8 bases map to TRBD1. The CDR3 extends over 15 amino acids. The J segment lost 7 bases and the V segment lost 6 bases, leaving 8 bases of the junction unmatched. The germline CDR1 and CDR2 sequences are MNHEY and SVGAGI. The CDR3 DNA sequence: TGTGCCAGCAGACGTATACGACAGGGGAATTCACCCCTCCACTTT. It codes for CASRRIRQGNSPLHF.

The V and J genes are TRBV7-3 and TRBJ2-7, with 13 bases fitting TRBD2. The CDR3 consists of 13 residues. CDR1 is SGHTA and CDR2 is FQGTGA in the germline V gene. V lost 4 bases and J lost 13; bases outside the gene matches: 7. Written as DNA, the CDR3 is TGTGCCAGCAGCTCAGGACTAGCGGGGGCCCGATACTTC. It is translated as CASSSGLAGARYF.

This clone was seen a handful of times. The chain couples TRBV11-2 to TRBJ2-7; the match to TRBD2 covers 8 bases. Trimming cost V 5 bases and J 4 bases; bases outside gene matches: 22. CDR3 length: 19 residues. Germline assignment: CDR1 SGHAT and CDR2 FQNNGV. The CDR3 sequence is CASSPRGSGRMKAGYEQYF. For the CDR3, the DNA is TGTGCCAGCAGCCCCCGTGGCAGCGGGAGAATGAAGGCGGGATACGAGCAGTACTTC.

This chain uses TRBV7-2 with TRBJ2-5, with 8 bases matching TRBD1. This CDR3 comprises 17 residues. V lost 1 base, J lost 4 bases, and 11 bases stayed unmatched. Germline values: CDR1 SGHTA, CDR2 FQGNSA. CDR3 nucleotide sequence: TGTGCCAGCAGCTTAGTCCCAGGGGGCAGTGGGTCAGAGACCCAGTACTTC. Translation gives CASSLVPGGSGSETQYF.

This sequence joins TRBV6-2 or TRBV6-3 and TRBJ1-1; 7 bases map to TRBD1. V lost 2 bases, J lost 4 bases, and 4 bases stayed unmatched. Germline CDR1 and CDR2: MNHEY and SVGEGT. The CDR3 runs to 14 residues. This CDR3 reads CASSYTGQSTEAFF. CDR3 nucleotide sequence: TGTGCCAGCAGTTACACGGGACAGAGCACTGAAGCTTTCTTT.

The J gene is TRBJ1-5, the V gene TRBV6-5; D not resolved. V lost 2 bases and J lost 4, with 12 bases in between. The CDR3 contains 15 residues. Looked up from germline, CDR1 is MNHEY and CDR2 is SVGAGI. CDR3: CASSYRRGDNQPQHF. The CDR3 DNA follows: TGTGCCAGCAGTTACAGACGGGGAGATAATCAGCCCCAGCATTTT.

This clone was seen only a few times. The genes are TRBV5-1 and TRBJ1-2; possible D gene TRBD1, 6 bases. The length of the CDR3 is 15 residues. Trimming took off 0 bases at V and 3 bases at J, with 12 bases between the two ends. Germline assignment: CDR1 SGHRS and CDR2 YFSETQ. The CDR3, as DNA: TGCGCCAGCAGCTTGGACCTAGGACAGTACTATGGCTACACCTTC. This translates into CASSLDLGQYYGYTF.

The CDR3 DNA follows: TGTGCCAGTAGTGAGATTGGGACAGGGGTCTACGAGCAGTACTTC. Its translation: CASSEIGTGVYEQYF. The chain joins TRBV19 to TRBJ2-7; 10 positions match TRBD1. The CDR3 is 15 residues long. V lost 5 bases and J lost 3; bases outside the gene matches: 7. Germline assignment: CDR1 LNHDA and CDR2 SQIVND (reference sequence).

The chain carries TRBV5-1 and TRBJ2-3; 12 nucleotides agree with TRBD2. The CDR3 has 18 residues. Germline assignment: CDR1 SGHRS and CDR2 YFSETQ. Trimming at V came to 4 bases and at J to 1 base, leaving 10 bases not matched to a gene. CDR3 sequence reads: CASSLLAGGSRGTDTQYF. Here the CDR3 DNA reads TGCGCCAGCAGCCTACTAGCGGGGGGTTCAAGGGGCACAGATACGCAGTATTTT.

The chain has TRBV28 and TRBJ1-1; weak D call: TRBD1 (5 bases). This CDR3 contains 14 residues. CDR1 is MDHEN, CDR2 SYDVKM, per germline. V lost 5 bases to trimming and J lost 3 bases, with 13 bases between them. CDR3 amino acids: CASSGHGPHTEAFF. The CDR3 nucleotides are TGTGCCAGCAGTGGACACGGGCCCCACACTGAAGCTTTCTTT.

V gene TRBV4-2 combines with J gene TRBJ1-1; D not certain. The germline CDR1 and CDR2 sequences are LGHNA and YNFKEQ. Trimming took off 0 bases at V and 2 bases at J, with 4 bases between the two ends. This CDR3 has 13 amino acids. The CDR3 loop is CASSQDSNTEAFF. The CDR3 bases are TGTGCCAGCAGCCAAGATTCTAACACTGAAGCTTTCTTT.